A single TCR beta chain is shown here with its context. No antigen is known for it. The data stem from a study of OX40 agonist ivuxolimab in advanced cancers. Study-wide results and caveats: Compared with CD4+, CD8+ T cells on average had more expanded clones.

Sequencing used immunoSEQ multiplex PCR; TCRdb keeps in-frame clones, though not all of them. The sample has 100,000 or so clones, 85% to 90% seen once; the top ten hold less than 2%. This clonotype was sampled from an adult with an advanced solid tumor such as melanoma, head and neck, liver or kidney cancer. Sample: CD4+ or CD8+ T cells sorted from blood, taken in a trial of the OX40 agonist ivuxolimab.

The CDR3 coding sequence is TGTGCCAGCAGTGGGCAGGAAGATCAGCCCCAGCATTTT. It yields the protein CASSGQEDQPQHF. The chain couples TRBV6-1 to TRBJ1-5; D not resolved. Trimming stripped 4 bases from V and 5 bases from J, with 9 bases between. Per germline, CDR1 MNHNS and CDR2 SASEGT. CDR3 length: 13 amino acids.